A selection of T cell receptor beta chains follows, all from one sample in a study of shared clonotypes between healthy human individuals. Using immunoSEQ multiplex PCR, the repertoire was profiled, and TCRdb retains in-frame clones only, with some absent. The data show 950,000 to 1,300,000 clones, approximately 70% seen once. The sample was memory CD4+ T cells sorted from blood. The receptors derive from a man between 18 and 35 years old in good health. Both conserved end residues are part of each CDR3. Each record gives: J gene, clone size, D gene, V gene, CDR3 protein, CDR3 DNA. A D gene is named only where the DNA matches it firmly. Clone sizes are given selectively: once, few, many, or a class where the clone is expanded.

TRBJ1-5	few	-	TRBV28	CASTLSGPPYQPQHF	TGTGCCAGCACGTTGAGCGGGCCCCCTTATCAGCCCCAGCATTTT
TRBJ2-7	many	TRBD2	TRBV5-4	CASSLATSGGNEQYF	TGTGCCAGCAGCTTGGCGACTAGCGGGGGCAACGAGCAGTACTTC
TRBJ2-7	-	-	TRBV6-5	CASSSTGTLTNRQYF	TGTGCCAGCAGTTCCACCGGGACGCTAACCAACCGGCAGTACTTC
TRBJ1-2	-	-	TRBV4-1	CASSQDWQGKGYGYTF	TGCGCCAGCAGCCAAGATTGGCAGGGGAAAGGGTATGGCTACACCTTC
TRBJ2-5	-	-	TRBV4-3	CASSQDLGTIVQETQYF	TGCGCCAGCAGCCAAGATCTCGGGACAATCGTTCAAGAGACCCAGTACTTC
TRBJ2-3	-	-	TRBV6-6	CASTSTPQNTDTQYF	TGTGCCAGCACTTCGACACCGCAGAACACAGATACGCAGTATTTT
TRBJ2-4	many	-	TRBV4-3	CASSQDQGTNIQYF	TGCGCCAGCAGCCAAGATCAAGGCACAAACATTCAGTACTTC
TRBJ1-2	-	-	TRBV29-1	CSVEGYGSYGYTF	TGCAGCGTTGAAGGTTACGGGTCCTATGGCTACACCTTC
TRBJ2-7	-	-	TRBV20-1	CSAQRQYEQYF	TGCAGTGCCCAACGACAGTACGAGCAGTACTTC
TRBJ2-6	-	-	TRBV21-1	CASRQRSSGANVLTF	TGTGCCAGCAGACAAAGGAGCTCTGGGGCCAACGTCCTGACTTTC
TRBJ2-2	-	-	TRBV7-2	CASSRGLSSTGELFF	TGTGCCAGCAGTCGCGGACTGTCCTCGACCGGGGAGCTGTTTTTT
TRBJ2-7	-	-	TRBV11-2	CASSLEKGGRYSYEQYF	TGTGCCAGCAGCTTAGAAAAGGGTGGCAGATACTCCTACGAGCAGTACTTC
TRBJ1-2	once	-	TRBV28	CASSSQGGNLYGYTF	TGTGCCAGCAGTTCACAGGGAGGGAACCTCTATGGCTACACCTTC
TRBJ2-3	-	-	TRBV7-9	CASSLASTDTQYF	TGTGCCAGCAGCTTAGCTTCCACAGATACGCAGTATTTT
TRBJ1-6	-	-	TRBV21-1	CASSLREPNSPLHF	TGTGCCAGCAGCCTCCGGGAGCCTAATTCACCCCTCCACTTT
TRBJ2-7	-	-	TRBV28	CASLAGTVSYEQYF	TGTGCCAGCCTTGCCGGGACGGTGAGCTACGAGCAGTACTTC
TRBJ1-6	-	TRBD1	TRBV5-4	CASSSDRGTHSPLHF	TGTGCCAGCAGCTCGGACAGGGGGACCCATTCACCCCTCCACTTT
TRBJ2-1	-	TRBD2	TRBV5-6	CASSYGTSGIREQFF	TGTGCCAGCAGTTACGGGACTAGCGGGATTCGGGAGCAGTTCTTC
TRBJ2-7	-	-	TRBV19	CASSIGQSYEQYF	TGTGCCAGTAGCATCGGACAGTCCTACGAGCAGTACTTC
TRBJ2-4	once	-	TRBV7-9	CASIGTGNIQYF	TGTGCCAGTATCGGGACTGGCAACATTCAGTACTTC
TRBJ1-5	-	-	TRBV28	CASSLVQGPNQPQHF	TGTGCCAGCAGTTTAGTTCAGGGGCCGAATCAGCCCCAGCATTTT
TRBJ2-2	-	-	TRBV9	CASSVATGQYAGELFF	TGTGCCAGCAGCGTAGCGACAGGACAGTATGCCGGGGAGCTGTTTTTT
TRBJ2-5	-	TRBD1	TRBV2	CATAKDRNQETQYF	TGTGCCACCGCAAAGGACAGGAACCAAGAGACCCAGTACTTC
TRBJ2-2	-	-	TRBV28	CASSSNTGELFF	TGTGCCAGCAGCTCTAACACCGGGGAGCTGTTTTTT
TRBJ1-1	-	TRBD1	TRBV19	CASISSRTGMNTEAFF	TGTGCCAGCATCTCTTCCCGGACAGGCATGAACACTGAAGCTTTCTTT
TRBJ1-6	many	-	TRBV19	CASSTSEGVASPLHF	TGTGCCAGTAGTACCTCGGAGGGGGTCGCATCACCCCTCCACTTT
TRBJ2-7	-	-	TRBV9	CASSVDAISYEQYF	TGTGCCAGCAGCGTCGACGCGATCTCCTACGAGCAGTACTTC
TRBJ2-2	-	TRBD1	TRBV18	CASSPPTGGESTGELFF	TGTGCCAGCTCACCACCGACAGGGGGCGAGAGCACCGGGGAGCTGTTTTTT
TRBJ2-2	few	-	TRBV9	CASSHTANTGELFF	TGTGCCAGCAGCCATACAGCGAACACCGGGGAGCTGTTTTTT
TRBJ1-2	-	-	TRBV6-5	CASSSAATNYGYTF	TGTGCCAGCAGTTCCGCAGCTACTAACTATGGCTACACCTTC
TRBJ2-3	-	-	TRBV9	CASSVDLSTDTQYF	TGTGCCAGCAGCGTAGATCTCAGCACAGATACGCAGTATTTT
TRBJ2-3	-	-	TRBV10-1	CASSDRDFYSSQYF	TGCGCCAGCAGTGACCGGGACTTCTACTCCTCGCAGTATTTT